The 20 T cell receptor beta chains given below trace back to one sample, sequenced in a study of cytomegalovirus exposure and HLA in healthy donors. Using immunoSEQ multiplex PCR, the repertoire was profiled, and TCRdb retains in-frame clones only, with some absent. The sample has 97,000 or so clones; less than 95% are singletons. What was sequenced was PBMCs. The receptors come from a woman aged 18-29 years in good health and CMV-seronegative.

This chain uses TRBV4-1 with TRBJ1-3, with a weak D call TRBD1 (6 bases). The length of the CDR3 is 15 residues. Per germline, CDR1 MGHRA and CDR2 YSYEKL. Trimming shortened V by 1 base and J by 0 bases, and 7 bases separated the two germline ends. The CDR3 region is CASSQGDNSGNTIYF. The CDR3 DNA sequence: TGCGCCAGCAGCCAAGGGGACAACTCTGGAAACACCATATATTTT.

The chain recombines TRBV10-3 with TRBJ1-1; D is unresolved. The V gene's germline CDR1 is ENHRY and CDR2 SYGVKD. The CDR3 is 14 amino acids. The V end was cut by 0 bases, the J end by 5 bases, with 10 bases between. The CDR3 DNA follows: TGTGCCATCAGTGAGTCAGTGTTTGAGACTGAAGCTTTCTTT. Protein product: CAISESVFETEAFF.

The chain has TRBV6-5 and TRBJ2-3; TRBD1 might be the D (5 bases). The CDR3 covers 16 residues. In germline, CDR1 is MNHEY, CDR2 SVGAGI. The V gene lost 0 bases and the J gene lost 3 bases, with 13 bases spanning the gap. The CDR3 loop is CASSYSSAGKTDTQYF. Here the CDR3 DNA reads TGTGCCAGCAGTTACTCGTCGGCAGGGAAGACAGATACGCAGTATTTT.

V usage is TRBV27 and J usage is TRBJ2-3; 7 nucleotides agree with TRBD2. Losses at the gene ends were 6 bases for V and 0 bases for J; bases not matched to a gene: 6. The CDR3 has 15 residues. Germline V CDR1 and CDR2: MNHEY, SMNVEV (reference sequence). CDR3 loop: CASSGGTLSTDTQYF. CDR3 sequence (DNA): TGTGCCAGCAGCGGGGGGACTTTGAGCACAGATACGCAGTATTTT.

The chain carries TRBV10-3 and TRBJ2-1; possible D gene TRBD2, 6 bases. This CDR3 contains 16 residues. Germline V gives CDR1 ENHRY, CDR2 SYGVKD. V gave up 2 bases and J gave up 7 bases, with 18 bases separating them. CDR3 loop: CAISETLASLSNEQFF. The CDR3, as DNA: TGTGCCATCAGTGAGACACTAGCATCCCTTTCTAATGAGCAGTTCTTC.

The genes are TRBV7-9 and TRBJ2-1, with TRBD2 as a possible D gene (6 bases). Germline-derived CDR1 and CDR2 are SEHNR and FQNEAQ (reference sequence). The CDR3 totals 13 residues. V was shortened by 4 bases and J by 6 bases, with 10 bases between the two germline ends. The CDR3 here is CASSSPGGNEQFF. The CDR3, as DNA: TGTGCCAGCAGCTCCCCCGGGGGCAATGAGCAGTTCTTC.

This chain links TRBV5-1 with TRBJ1-1; TRBD1 agrees at 8 bases. Unmatched junction bases numbered 6, after V lost 2 bases and J lost 3 bases. Germline CDR1 and CDR2: SGHRS and YFSETQ. The CDR3 is 15 amino acids. DNA of the CDR3: TGCGCCAGCAGCTTAAGACAGGGGTCCCACACTGAAGCTTTCTTT. Its translation: CASSLRQGSHTEAFF.

This sequence joins TRBV6-6 and TRBJ2-7; D might be TRBD1 (6 bases). V shed 4 bases and J shed 6 bases, with 13 bases lying between them. There are 13 residues in the CDR3. Germline values: CDR1 MNHNY, CDR2 SVGAGI (reference sequence). The CDR3 spells CASSLLQGSEQYF. CDR3 coding DNA: TGTGCCAGCAGTTTGCTACAGGGAAGCGAGCAGTACTTC.

J is TRBJ2-7 and V is TRBV30, with D possibly matching TRBD2 (7 bases). The CDR3 runs to 12 residues. V lost 1 base and J lost 5, with 9 bases in between. Germline lookup yields CDR1 GTSNPN and CDR2 SVGIG (reference sequence). The CDR3 DNA follows: TGTGCCTGGAGTGAGGGGGGGAACGAGCAGTACTTC. Encoded protein: CAWSEGGNEQYF.

V gene TRBV13 combines with J gene TRBJ2-5, with 10 bases lining up with TRBD2. The germline gives CDR1 PRHDT, CDR2 FYEKMQ (reference sequence). V gave up 10 bases and J gave up 3 bases; unmatched junction bases: 20. This CDR3 comprises 18 residues. As DNA, the CDR3 is TGTGCCACCAGTTCGCGAGGATGGACTAGCGGCCCCAAAGAGACCCAGTACTTC. Amino acid sequence: CATSSRGWTSGPKETQYF.

This clone was seen only once. The rearrangement uses TRBV7-2 and TRBJ1-1; 9 bases line up with TRBD1. This CDR3 has 15 residues. The germline V gene has CDR1 SGHTA and CDR2 FQGNSA. J gave up 4 bases and V 7 bases, and 10 bases lay outside the gene matches. The CDR3 coding sequence is TGTGCCAGCAAACAGGGGGCGAGGGGATTCACTGAAGCTTTCTTT. Its translation: CASKQGARGFTEAFF.

This clone occurred a few times. The V call is TRBV7-6, the J call TRBJ1-1, with D possibly TRBD1 on 6 matching bases. V was shortened by 2 bases and J by 2 bases, with 15 bases between the two germline ends. The CDR3 loop spans 16 amino acids. Per the germline V gene, CDR1 is SGHVS and CDR2 is FNYEAQ. CDR3 in DNA: TGTGCCAGCAGCTTAAGGCAGCCAGGGGCAAACACTGAAGCTTTCTTT. It translates to CASSLRQPGANTEAFF.

The genes are TRBV9 and TRBJ2-7, with 13 nucleotides matching TRBD2. Germline V gene data show CDR1 as SGDLS and CDR2 as YYNGEE. This CDR3 comprises 18 residues. V trimming: 4 bases; J trimming: 0 bases; junction bases outside the gene matches: 10. This CDR3 is CASSSPGTSGKSSYEQYF. CDR3 nucleotide sequence: TGTGCCAGCAGCTCACCGGGGACTAGCGGGAAGAGCTCCTACGAGCAGTACTTC.

The chain has TRBV23-1 and TRBJ2-7; D remains ambiguous. TRBV23-1 is an open reading frame, and its role is uncertain. The length of the CDR3 is 12 residues. Trimming stripped 11 bases from V and 0 bases from J, with 11 bases between. The CDR3 region is CAPSVSSYEQYF. Written as DNA, the CDR3 is TGCGCCCCCTCAGTCAGCTCCTACGAGCAGTACTTC.

This clone is a singleton in its sample. V and J are TRBV9 and TRBJ1-2, with TRBD1 matching over 7 bases. The CDR3 has 16 amino acids. CDR1 is SGDLS, CDR2 YYNGEE, per germline. After removal of 2 bases from V and 3 bases from J, the junction contained 10 bases not matched to a gene. CDR3 in DNA: TGTGCCAGCAGCGTGGCAGAGGGACAGCCTTACTATGGCTACACCTTC. This sequence encodes CASSVAEGQPYYGYTF.

For this clone: Mismatch with germline at one junction end may stem from a read error. The rearrangement links TRBV11-2 to TRBJ2-4; a possible D gene is TRBD2 (6 bases). Germline values: CDR1 SGHAT, CDR2 FQNNGV. The CDR3 loop spans 13 amino acids. The CDR3 sequence is CASSLLYGLPGDF. The CDR3 DNA sequence: TGTGCCAGCAGCTTATTATATGGCCTTCCGGGAGACTTC.

The chain recombines TRBV11-3 with TRBJ1-6; unclear D gene. Deletions cut 1 base from V and 4 bases from J, with 5 bases between. The CDR3 has 14 residues. The germline V gene encodes CDR1 SGHNT and CDR2 YENEEA. DNA for the CDR3: TGTGCCAGCAGCTTAGCCAGTTATAATTCACCCCTCCACTTT. This gives the protein CASSLASYNSPLHF.

This clone was detected only once. The chain uses TRBV4-1 and TRBJ2-7, with 7 bases identical to TRBD1. Germline CDR1 and CDR2: MGHRA and YSYEKL. The CDR3 is made up of 17 amino acids. Losses at the gene ends were 3 bases for V and 0 bases for J; bases not matched to a gene: 11. CDR3 loop: CASSQGGRGIPSYEQYF. CDR3 coding DNA: TGCGCCAGCAGCCAGGGTGGCAGGGGGATCCCCTCCTACGAGCAGTACTTC.

The CDR3 bases are TGTGCCAGCAGCGCCACCGGGACAGGCAATGAGCAGTTCTTC. Amino acids: CASSATGTGNEQFF. The chain is built from TRBV7-3 and TRBJ2-1; 8 positions agree with TRBD1. CDR1 and CDR2 from the germline V gene are SGHTA and FQGTGA. The CDR3 has 14 amino acids. V gave up 5 bases and J gave up 6 bases; unmatched junction bases: 6.

The rearrangement joins TRBV1 to TRBJ1-1. TRBV1 is a documented pseudogene. This CDR3 comprises 12 residues. The CDR3 protein is CTNSTRGTEAFF. As DNA, the CDR3 is TGCACCAATTCCACGCGGGGCACTGAAGCTTTCTTT.